The rows below give T cell receptor beta chains drawn from one sample of a study of blood T cell repertoires in COVID-19. Sequencing was performed with immunoSEQ multiplex PCR; in TCRdb, only in-frame clones are kept and a portion is missing. The table records 200,000 to 250,000 clones, 83% of them present only once. Material: peripheral blood. These receptors originate from a woman aged 30 to 39 with COVID-19, enrolled during active disease. CDR3s include the opening cysteine and the closing phenylalanine or tryptophan. A D gene is named only where the DNA matches it firmly. Clone size is given for some rows only: seen once, a few or many times, or a class if the clone is expanded.

clone_size | d_call | j_call | v_call | cdr3_aa | cdr3_nt
. | TRBD1 | TRBJ2-1 | TRBV6-5 | CASSYWGQGDHEQFF | TGTGCCAGCAGTTACTGGGGACAGGGTGACCATGAGCAGTTCTTC
. | TRBD1 | TRBJ2-5 | TRBV13 | CASSTGQGSETQYF | TGTGCCAGCAGCACCGGACAGGGGTCCGAGACCCAGTACTTC
once | . | TRBJ2-5 | TRBV7-7 | CASSPLGRQETQYF | TGTGCCAGCAGCCCTCTCGGTCGCCAAGAGACCCAGTACTTC
once | TRBD1 | TRBJ1-1 | TRBV5-4 | CASTPGQGGVGTEAFF | TGTGCCAGCACCCCCGGACAGGGCGGGGTAGGCACTGAAGCTTTCTTT
. | . | TRBJ1-1 | TRBV27 | CASSLSAGGYTEAFF | TGTGCCAGCAGTTTATCCGCGGGAGGGTACACTGAAGCTTTCTTT
. | TRBD1 | TRBJ2-7 | TRBV10-3 | CAIRGPGQSPYEQYF | TGTGCCATCAGGGGACCGGGACAGTCCCCCTACGAGCAGTACTTC
. | TRBD2 | TRBJ2-1 | TRBV6-6 | CASSQRTVGRWSSGRNEQFF | TGTGCCAGCAGCCAGAGGACAGTTGGTCGCTGGTCTAGCGGGAGGAATGAGCAGTTCTTC
. | TRBD1 | TRBJ2-7 | TRBV6-5 | CASSYSPGQPFYEQYF | TGTGCCAGCAGTTATTCGCCGGGACAGCCATTCTACGAGCAGTACTTC
. | . | TRBJ1-4 | TRBV7-9 | CASSLTALNEKLFF | TGTGCCAGCAGCCTGACAGCCCTTAATGAAAAACTGTTTTTT
. | . | TRBJ1-1 | TRBV2 | CARLGGPRLDTEAFF | TGTGCCAGGCTCGGGGGTCCCAGGTTGGATACTGAAGCTTTCTTT
. | TRBD1 | TRBJ2-2 | TRBV5-4 | CASSRQGTGELFF | TGTGCCAGCAGTAGACAGGGAACCGGGGAGCTGTTTTTT
. | TRBD2 | TRBJ2-1 | TRBV19 | CASTQRGAGVEQFF | TGTGCCAGTACCCAGCGGGGGGCAGGAGTTGAGCAGTTCTTC
. | TRBD2 | TRBJ2-1 | TRBV7-2 | CASSLDSPSGGAGGIEQFF | TGTGCCAGCAGCTTAGACAGCCCTAGCGGGGGGGCCGGTGGGATTGAGCAGTTCTTC
. | . | TRBJ2-2 | TRBV6-5 | CASSYSSLTNTGELFF | TGTGCCAGCAGTTACTCAAGCTTAACGAACACCGGGGAGCTGTTTTTT
. | TRBD1 | TRBJ1-2 | TRBV4-3 | CASSRSGTGETYGYTF | TGCGCCAGCAGCCGATCCGGGACAGGGGAGACCTATGGCTACACCTTC
. | . | TRBJ2-4 | TRBV21-1 | CASSKGLGQVLAKNIQYF | TGTGCCAGCAGCAAAGGGCTGGGACAGGTACTAGCCAAAAACATTCAGTACTTC